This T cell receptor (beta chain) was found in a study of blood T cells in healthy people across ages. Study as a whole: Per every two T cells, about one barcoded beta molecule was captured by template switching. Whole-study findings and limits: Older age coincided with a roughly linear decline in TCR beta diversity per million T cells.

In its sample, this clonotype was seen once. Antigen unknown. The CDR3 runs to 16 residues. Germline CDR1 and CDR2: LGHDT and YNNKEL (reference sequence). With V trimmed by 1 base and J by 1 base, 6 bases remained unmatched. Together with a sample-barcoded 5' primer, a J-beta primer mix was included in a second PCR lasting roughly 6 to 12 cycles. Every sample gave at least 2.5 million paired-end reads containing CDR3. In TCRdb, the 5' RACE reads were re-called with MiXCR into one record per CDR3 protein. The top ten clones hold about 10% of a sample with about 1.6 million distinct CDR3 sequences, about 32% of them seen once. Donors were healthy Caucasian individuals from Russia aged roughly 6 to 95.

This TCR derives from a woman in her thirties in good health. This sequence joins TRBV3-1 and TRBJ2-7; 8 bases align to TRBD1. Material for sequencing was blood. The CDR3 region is CASSQAWTGRSYEQYF. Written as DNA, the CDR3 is TGTGCCAGCAGCCAAGCATGGACAGGGAGGTCCTACGAGCAGTACTTC.